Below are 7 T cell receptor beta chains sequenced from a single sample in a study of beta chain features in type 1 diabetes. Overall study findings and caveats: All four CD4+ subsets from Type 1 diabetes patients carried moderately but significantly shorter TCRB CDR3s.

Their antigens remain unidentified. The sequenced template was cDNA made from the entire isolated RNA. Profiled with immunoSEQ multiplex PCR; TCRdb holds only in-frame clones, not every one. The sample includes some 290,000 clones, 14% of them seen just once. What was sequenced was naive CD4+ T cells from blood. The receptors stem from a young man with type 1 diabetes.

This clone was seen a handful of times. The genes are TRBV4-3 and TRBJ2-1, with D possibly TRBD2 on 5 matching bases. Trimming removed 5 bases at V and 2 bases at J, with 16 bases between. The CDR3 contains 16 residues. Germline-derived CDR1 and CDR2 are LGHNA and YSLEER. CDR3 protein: CASSFGESYPYNEQFF. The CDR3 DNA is TGCGCCAGCAGCTTCGGGGAAAGCTATCCCTACAATGAGCAGTTCTTC.

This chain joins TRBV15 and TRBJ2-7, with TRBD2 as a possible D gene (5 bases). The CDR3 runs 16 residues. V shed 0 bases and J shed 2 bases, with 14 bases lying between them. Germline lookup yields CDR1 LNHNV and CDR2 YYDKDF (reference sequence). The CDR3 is CATSRDRVAIAYEQYF. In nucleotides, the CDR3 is TGTGCCACCAGCAGAGATCGGGTAGCGATCGCCTACGAGCAGTACTTC.

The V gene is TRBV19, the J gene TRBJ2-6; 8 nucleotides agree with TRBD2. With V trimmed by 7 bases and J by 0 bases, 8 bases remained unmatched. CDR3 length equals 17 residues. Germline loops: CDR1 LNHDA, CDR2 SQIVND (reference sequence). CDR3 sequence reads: CASMFSGRYSGANVLTF. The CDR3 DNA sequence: TGTGCCAGTATGTTCAGCGGGAGATACTCTGGGGCCAACGTCCTGACTTTC.

DNA of the CDR3: TGTGCCACCAGCAGGGGACTAGCGCCTAGCACAGATACGCAGTATTTT. It codes for CATSRGLAPSTDTQYF. The chain uses TRBV15 and TRBJ2-3; TRBD2 matches 10 bases. The trim removed 3 bases at V and 0 bases at J, leaving 3 bases unmatched. CDR1 LNHNV and CDR2 YYDKDF come from the germline V gene (reference sequence). CDR3 size: 16 residues.

The CDR3, as DNA: TGTGCCAGCAGAACAGGGGCCTATGGCTACACCTTC. Its protein is CASRTGAYGYTF. This chain links TRBV28 with TRBJ1-2; 7 bases match TRBD1. CDR1 and CDR2 (germline): MDHEN, SYDVKM. This CDR3 is 12 amino acids long. Germline trimming cut 6 bases from V and 4 bases from J; bases unmatched to any gene: 2.

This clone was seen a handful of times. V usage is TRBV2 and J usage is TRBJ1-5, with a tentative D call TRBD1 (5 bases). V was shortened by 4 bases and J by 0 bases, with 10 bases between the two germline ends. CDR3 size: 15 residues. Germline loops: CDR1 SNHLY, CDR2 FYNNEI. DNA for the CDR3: TGTGCCAGCAGTGCGGGGGGGTATAGCAATCAGCCCCAGCATTTT. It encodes CASSAGGYSNQPQHF.

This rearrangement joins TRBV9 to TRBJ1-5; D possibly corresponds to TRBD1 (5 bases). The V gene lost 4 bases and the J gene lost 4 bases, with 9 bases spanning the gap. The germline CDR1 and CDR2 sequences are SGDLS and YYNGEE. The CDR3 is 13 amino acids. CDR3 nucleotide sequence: TGTGCCAGCAGCCCGACAGATAATCAGCCCCAGCATTTT. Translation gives CASSPTDNQPQHF.